The 30 T cell receptor beta chains in this list originate from one sample, sequenced in a study of patients and donors after allogeneic stem cell transplantation (dated by TCRdb to the early 2020s). Library creation used RT-PCR. Sequencing took place on a NextSeq 550. Using fastp trimming at Q25 and MiXCR clonotype assembly, TCRdb reanalyzed the public sequencing data and kept in-frame beta chains. Rows with a matching CDR3 protein are joined into one entry that keeps the most common DNA and genes. The sample table shows roughly 960,000 distinct CDR3 sequences, and about 20% are seen once. 5.5% to 6.5% of the sample is in the top ten clones. The specimen was blood, either unsorted or a sorted T cell fraction (not recorded which). The receptors shown here come from a human donor who was either an allogeneic HSCT recipient or a stem cell or donor lymphocyte infusion donor (not recorded which). It is not recorded whose cells these are; they may come from a transplant donor.

The V gene is TRBV2, the J gene TRBJ2-1; perhaps TRBD2 as D (6 bases). The ends were cut back, 4 bases at V and 10 bases at J, with 11 bases in the middle. The CDR3 covers 12 residues. The germline V gene encodes CDR1 SNHLY and CDR2 FYNNEI. The CDR3 coding sequence is TGTGCCAGCAGTGGGGAGGTTTACGAGCAGTTCTTC. This translates into CASSGEVYEQFF.

This clonotype appeared a few times. The chain links TRBV9 to TRBJ1-3; no clear D gene. Germline values: CDR1 SGDLS, CDR2 YYNGEE. This CDR3 region has 14 residues. Trimming removed 0 bases at V and 0 bases at J, with 4 bases between. CDR3: CASSVEPSGNTIYF. Written as DNA, the CDR3 is TGTGCCAGCAGCGTAGAGCCCTCTGGAAACACCATATATTTT.

This clonotype was seen a few times. The chain recombines TRBV7-9 with TRBJ1-5; the D gene is possibly TRBD1 (6 bases). This CDR3 has 16 amino acids. Germline-derived CDR1 and CDR2 are SEHNR and FQNEAQ (reference sequence). Trimming took 5 bases from V and 2 from J, leaving 16 bases between them. CDR3 loop: CASSKSVPGGNQPQHF. CDR3 coding DNA: TGTGCCAGCAGCAAGAGCGTTCCAGGGGGCAATCAGCCCCAGCATTTT.

This clonotype was seen only a few times. The chain couples TRBV4-3 to TRBJ1-2, with D unclear. V dropped 0 bases and J dropped 4 bases, with 12 bases sitting between them. From germline, CDR1 is LGHNA and CDR2 YSLEER. The CDR3 extends over 15 amino acids. The CDR3 is CASSQDLPGLYGYTF. CDR3 bases: TGCGCCAGCAGCCAAGATCTACCAGGACTCTATGGCTACACCTTC.

This clonotype was recorded many times. The genes are TRBV6-2 or TRBV6-3 and TRBJ1-2; D is unclear. The CDR3 sequence is 13 residues long. Germline V CDR1 and CDR2: MNHEY, SVGEGT. Deletions cut 2 bases from V and 3 bases from J, with 7 bases between. Here the CDR3 DNA reads TGTGCCAGCAGTTACGCCAGCTACTATGGCTACACCTTC. This encodes CASSYASYYGYTF.

This clonotype was seen more than once but under ten times. The chain has TRBV5-1 and TRBJ2-2; D possibly corresponds to TRBD1 (6 bases). Between the trimmed V and J ends, which lost 5 bases and 6 bases, there was a span of 17 bases. CDR1 is SGHRS, CDR2 YFSETQ, per germline. This CDR3 spans 15 amino acids. The chain's CDR3 is CASSSRTVKPGELFF. The CDR3 nucleotides are TGCGCCAGCAGTAGTAGGACAGTGAAACCCGGGGAGCTGTTTTTT.

The table lists this clonotype with a few counts. The chain carries TRBV5-1 and TRBJ2-3, with D possibly TRBD2 on 6 matching bases. The germline V gene encodes CDR1 SGHRS and CDR2 YFSETQ. V shed 0 bases and J shed 0 bases, with 14 bases lying between them. The CDR3 contains 17 residues. The CDR3 bases are TGCGCCAGCAGCTTGGTACGGATAGCGGCAAGCACAGATACGCAGTATTTT. It yields the protein CASSLVRIAASTDTQYF.

This clonotype was observed a handful of times. This rearrangement joins TRBV4-1 to TRBJ1-2; a weak D match, TRBD1 (6 bases). The CDR3 totals 15 residues. V was clipped by 4 bases and J by 0 bases, with 12 bases between them. Germline V lookup: CDR1 MGHRA, CDR2 YSYEKL. CDR3 DNA sequence: TGCGCCAGCAGCCTAGGACAGTTCTCTAACTATGGCTACACCTTC. Protein product: CASSLGQFSNYGYTF.

This clonotype was observed a few times. CDR3 nucleotides: TGCAGTGCGGGGTGGCGGGAGGGCCGGACCATTCAGTACTTC. Translation: CSAGWREGRTIQYF. The rearrangement links TRBV20-1 to TRBJ2-4, with 9 bases identical to TRBD2. J gave up 9 bases and V 6 bases, and 12 bases lay outside the gene matches. Germline V lookup: CDR1 DFQATT, CDR2 SNEGSKA (reference sequence). CDR3 length: 14 amino acids.

This clonotype has ten or more counts. The CDR3 sequence is CASSAGQGGTEAFF. The CDR3 DNA reads TGTGCCAGCAGTGCGGGACAGGGAGGCACTGAAGCTTTCTTT. The chain employs TRBV12-3 or TRBV12-4 and TRBJ1-1, with 9 bases identical to TRBD1. V was clipped by 5 bases and J by 4 bases; unmatched bases: 5. The CDR3 sequence is 14 residues long.

V gene TRBV5-1 combines with J gene TRBJ2-5; TRBD2 matches 8 bases. Germline-derived CDR1 and CDR2 are SGHRS and YFSETQ. V lost 4 bases, J lost 5 bases, and 7 bases stayed unmatched. This CDR3 contains 14 residues. The CDR3 coding sequence is TGCGCCAGCAGCATCGGGGGGGCCCGGGAGACCCAGTACTTC. This gives the protein CASSIGGARETQYF.

This chain links TRBV20-1 with TRBJ1-1; TRBD1 is a possible D gene (5 bases). There are 12 residues in the CDR3. The germline gives CDR1 DFQATT, CDR2 SNEGSKA (reference sequence). V lost 1 base, J lost 10 bases, and 13 bases lay in between. The CDR3 protein is CSARGGEGGAFF. CDR3 sequence (DNA): TGCAGTGCTAGAGGGGGGGAGGGAGGAGCTTTCTTT.

The genes are TRBV7-9 and TRBJ1-1; D remains unclear. The CDR3 is 13 amino acids. The germline V gene encodes CDR1 SEHNR and CDR2 FQNEAQ (reference sequence). The V and J ends lost 1 base and 7 bases respectively, with 10 bases between them. CDR3 sequence reads: CASSLGWEVEAFF. In DNA, the CDR3 is TGTGCCAGCAGCTTAGGATGGGAAGTTGAAGCTTTCTTT.

This clonotype occurred a few times. The chain has TRBV27 and TRBJ1-2, with 7 nucleotides matching TRBD1. CDR3 length: 14 residues. V lost 4 bases, J lost 8 bases, and 10 bases stayed unmatched. Germline V gene data show CDR1 as MNHEY and CDR2 as SMNVEV (reference sequence). The CDR3 sequence: CASSSAGGVGGYTF. CDR3 DNA sequence: TGTGCCAGCAGTTCTGCAGGGGGGGTGGGAGGCTACACCTTC.

This rearrangement joins TRBV24-1 to TRBJ1-2; TRBD1 is a possible D gene (6 bases). The germline V gene has CDR1 KGHDR and CDR2 SFDVKD. V lost 3 bases, J lost 7 bases, and 11 bases lay in between. This CDR3 comprises 13 residues. The CDR3 DNA follows: TGTGCCACCAGTGATGAACAGGGCGGTGGCTACACCTTC. Its protein product is CATSDEQGGGYTF.

In its sample, this clonotype was seen a few times. The chain joins TRBV7-9 to TRBJ2-7; D gene unclear. Trimming shortened V by 5 bases and J by 7 bases, and 9 bases separated the two germline ends. The CDR3 runs to 11 residues. In germline, CDR1 is SEHNR, CDR2 FQNEAQ (reference sequence). For the CDR3, the DNA is TGTGCCAGCAGCCAACTTTTTGAGCAGTACTTC. It translates to CASSQLFEQYF.

This clonotype was picked up a small number of times. The chain employs TRBV6-6 and TRBJ1-1; perhaps TRBD1 as D (5 bases). V was trimmed by 10 bases and J by 3 bases, leaving 9 bases between them. This CDR3 spans 11 amino acids. Germline V gene data show CDR1 as MNHNY and CDR2 as SVGAGI (reference sequence). CDR3 residues: CATGGYTEAFF. DNA for the CDR3: TGTGCCACGGGGGGGTACACTGAAGCTTTCTTT.

J is TRBJ2-7 and V is TRBV4-1; D is unresolved. Trimming took 4 bases from V and 7 from J, leaving 14 bases between them. The CDR3 runs 13 residues. Germline CDR1 MGHRA, CDR2 YSYEKL. CDR3 bases: TGCGCCAGCAGCCCTGTAATGGGCCGGGAGCAGTACTTC. Residues: CASSPVMGREQYF.

The genes are TRBV5-1 and TRBJ1-1; weak D call: TRBD1 (5 bases). Germline CDR1 and CDR2: SGHRS and YFSETQ. This CDR3 contains 14 residues. Between the trimmed V and J ends, which lost 1 base and 5 bases, there was a span of 12 bases. The CDR3 spells CASSLSDSGTEAFF. CDR3 DNA sequence: TGCGCCAGCAGCTTGTCCGACAGTGGAACTGAAGCTTTCTTT.

The chain carries TRBV29-1 and TRBJ2-5; 8 bases agree with TRBD2. Germline CDR1 and CDR2: SQVTM and ANQGSEA. After removal of 6 bases from V and 3 bases from J, the junction contained 12 bases not matched to a gene. The CDR3 has 15 amino acids. CDR3: CSVDGVAGGEETQYF. The DNA of the CDR3 is TGCAGCGTGGATGGGGTGGCGGGGGGCGAAGAGACCCAGTACTTC.

This clonotype was seen a few times. The chain is built from TRBV6-2 or TRBV6-3 and TRBJ2-1; D tentatively fits TRBD1 or TRBD2 (6 bases each). V lost 6 bases, J lost 5 bases, and 17 bases lay in between. Germline V gives CDR1 MNHEY, CDR2 SVGEGT. The CDR3 runs 15 residues. CDR3 region: CASSKWGALNNEQFF. The CDR3 DNA reads TGTGCCAGCAGCAAATGGGGGGCGCTGAACAATGAGCAGTTCTTC.

The CDR3 here is CSARELLRVNYGYTF. CDR3 DNA sequence: TGCAGTGCTAGAGAACTTTTAAGAGTTAACTATGGCTACACCTTC. The chain has TRBV20-1 and TRBJ1-2; the D is unclear. This CDR3 spans 15 amino acids. The V end lost 0 bases, the J end lost 1 base, and 12 bases lay between the germline ends. Germline lookup yields CDR1 DFQATT and CDR2 SNEGSKA (reference sequence).

This chain connects TRBV6-1 to TRBJ2-2, with 8 positions matching TRBD1. The germline V gene has CDR1 MNHNS and CDR2 SASEGT. This CDR3 has 16 residues. Germline trimming cut 2 bases from V and 4 bases from J; bases unmatched to any gene: 6. As DNA, the CDR3 is TGTGCCAGCAGTGAACCGACAGGGGAAAGCACCGGGGAGCTGTTTTTT. This sequence encodes CASSEPTGESTGELFF.

The chain combines TRBV6-1 with TRBJ2-3; the match to TRBD2 covers 10 bases. The CDR3 length is 15 residues. V gave up 8 bases and J gave up 3 bases; unmatched junction bases: 8. Germline V gene sequence: CDR1 MNHNS, CDR2 SASEGT. The CDR3 loop reads CASLYGLAETDTQYF. The CDR3 coding sequence is TGTGCCAGCCTTTACGGACTAGCGGAAACAGATACGCAGTATTTT.

The V call is TRBV25-1, the J call TRBJ2-5, with 15 bases fitting TRBD2. This CDR3 region has 18 residues. Germline CDR1 MGHDK, CDR2 SYGVNS. Losses at the gene ends were 7 bases for V and 0 bases for J; bases not matched to a gene: 9. Here the CDR3 reads CASTGRTSGRVYQETQYF. CDR3 DNA: TGTGCCAGCACCGGACGGACTAGCGGGAGGGTTTACCAAGAGACCCAGTACTTC.

The CDR3 DNA is TGTGCCAGCGGGGGGACAGGGGGCGGAGAGACCCAGTACTTC. Its protein product is CASGGTGGGETQYF. The chain carries TRBV4-2 and TRBJ2-5; 12 positions agree with TRBD1. Germline loops: CDR1 LGHNA, CDR2 YNFKEQ. V gave up 8 bases and J gave up 4 bases; unmatched junction bases: 5. The CDR3 covers 14 residues.

This clonotype has at least ten counts. The chain links TRBV12-3 or TRBV12-4 to TRBJ2-1; D is unresolved. The CDR3 contains 11 residues. V was trimmed by 5 bases and J by 13 bases, leaving 12 bases between them. The DNA for the CDR3 is TGTGCCAGCAGTGTTACCGACGAACAGTTCTTC. It specifies CASSVTDEQFF.

The CDR3 DNA reads TGCGCCAGCAGTCCGGGACTAGCGGGCCCCCCTGGGGGCGAGCAGTACTTC. As protein: CASSPGLAGPPGGEQYF. The gene calls are TRBV5-1 and TRBJ2-7, with 12 bases fitting TRBD2. The CDR3 is 17 residues long. Germline trimming cut 5 bases from V and 6 bases from J; bases unmatched to any gene: 15. Germline V gene sequence: CDR1 SGHRS, CDR2 YFSETQ.

The chain recombines TRBV3-1 with TRBJ1-2, with 10 bases matching TRBD1. This CDR3 region has 14 residues. Per germline, CDR1 LGHDT and CDR2 YNNKEL (reference sequence). Trimming removed 4 bases from V and 6 bases from J; junction bases left unmatched: 5. Here the CDR3 reads CASSPRDRGHGYTF. For the CDR3, the DNA is TGTGCCAGCAGCCCCCGGGACAGGGGTCATGGCTACACCTTC.

This chain uses TRBV28 with TRBJ2-3; TRBD1 might be the D (5 bases). Germline V CDR1 and CDR2: MDHEN, SYDVKM. This CDR3 contains 15 residues. With 2 bases removed from V and 2 bases from J, the gap between germline ends came to 11 bases. The CDR3 coding sequence is TGTGCCAGCAGTTTAATTACAGGAAACACAGATACGCAGTATTTT. This translates into CASSLITGNTDTQYF.